This record looks at one TCR beta chain sequence and its context. Here immunoSEQ multiplex PCR was the method, and the copy in TCRdb shows in-frame clones only, minus some. The table shows approximately 130,000 clones, with approximately 92% occurring only once. V lost 1 base to trimming and J lost 0 bases; unmatched junction nucleotides: 3. Germline assignment: CDR1 SGHAT and CDR2 FQNNGV. The CDR3 spans 16 residues. The data were taken from a study of T cell responses to AZD1222 COVID-19 vaccine. Sequenced here: peripheral blood, sampled 28 days after the second AZD1222 dose. This sequence joins TRBV11-2 and TRBJ2-3, with 8 bases matching TRBD2. The sequence came from an adult who received the AZD1222 COVID-19 vaccine. CDR3 bases: TGTGCCAGCAGCTTAGTAGCGGGATCAAGCACAGATACGCAGTATTTT. Amino acid sequence: CASSLVAGSSTDTQYF. Filled out from reference TRBV11-2 and TRBJ2-3, the complete variable domain reads EAGVAQSPRYKIIEKRQSVAFWCNPISGHATLYWYQQILGQGPKLLIQFQNNGVVDDSQLPKDRFSAERLKGVDSTLKIQPAKLEDSAVYLCASSLVAGSSTDTQYFGPGTRLTVL.